The present T cell receptor (beta chain) was sequenced within a study of control samples from healthy donors and cancer patients. This CDR3 comprises 14 residues. Trimming stripped 4 bases from V and 4 bases from J, with 14 bases between. Germline V gene sequence: CDR1 SGHKS, CDR2 YYEKEE (reference sequence). The table came from immunoSEQ multiplex PCR; TCRdb's copy has only in-frame clones and leaves some out. Of about 69,000 clones in the sample, roughly 84% were seen once. The receptor's source is a woman between 50 and 59 years old with lung cancer. The V gene is TRBV5-5, the J gene TRBJ1-2; D may be TRBD1 (5 bases). Sequencing used PBMCs. The CDR3 sequence: CASSASGTLYGYTF. CDR3 nucleotides: TGTGCCAGCAGCGCCTCCGGGACCCTCTATGGCTACACCTTC.